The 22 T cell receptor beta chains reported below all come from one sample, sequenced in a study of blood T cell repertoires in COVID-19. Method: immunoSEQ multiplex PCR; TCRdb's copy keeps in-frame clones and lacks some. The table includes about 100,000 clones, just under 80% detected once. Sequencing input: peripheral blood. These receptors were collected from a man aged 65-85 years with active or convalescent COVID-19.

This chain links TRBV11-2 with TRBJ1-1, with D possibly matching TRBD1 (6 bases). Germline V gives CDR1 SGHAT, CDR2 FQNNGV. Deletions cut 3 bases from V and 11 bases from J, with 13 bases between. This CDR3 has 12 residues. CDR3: CASSLVRGGAFF. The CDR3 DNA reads TGTGCCAGCAGCTTGGTTCGGGGGGGCGCTTTCTTT.

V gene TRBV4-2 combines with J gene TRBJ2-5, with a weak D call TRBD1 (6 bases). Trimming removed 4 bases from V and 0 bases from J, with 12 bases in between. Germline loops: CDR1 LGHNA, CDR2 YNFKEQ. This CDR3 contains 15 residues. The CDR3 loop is CASSRATGNQETQYF. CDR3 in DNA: TGTGCCAGCAGCCGAGCGACAGGTAACCAAGAGACCCAGTACTTC.

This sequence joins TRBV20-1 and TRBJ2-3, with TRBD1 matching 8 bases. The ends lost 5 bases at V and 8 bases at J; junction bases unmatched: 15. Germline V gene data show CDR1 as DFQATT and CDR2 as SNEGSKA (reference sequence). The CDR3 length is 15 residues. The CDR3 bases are TGCAGTGCTGGTGGGGGGACAGGTGGTGCCGGTACGCAGTATTTT. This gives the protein CSAGGGTGGAGTQYF.

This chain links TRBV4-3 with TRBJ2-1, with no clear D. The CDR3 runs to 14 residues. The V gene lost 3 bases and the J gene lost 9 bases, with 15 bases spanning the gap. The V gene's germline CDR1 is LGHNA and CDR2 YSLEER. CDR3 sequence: CASSQSRRSGEQFF. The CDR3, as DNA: TGCGCCAGCAGCCAGTCTCGGCGGTCGGGTGAGCAGTTCTTC.

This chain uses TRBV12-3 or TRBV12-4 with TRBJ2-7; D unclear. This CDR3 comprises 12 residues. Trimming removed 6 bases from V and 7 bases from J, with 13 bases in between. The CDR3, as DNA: TGTGCCAGCAGCCTCCACAGCTGGGAGCAGTACTTC. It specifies CASSLHSWEQYF.

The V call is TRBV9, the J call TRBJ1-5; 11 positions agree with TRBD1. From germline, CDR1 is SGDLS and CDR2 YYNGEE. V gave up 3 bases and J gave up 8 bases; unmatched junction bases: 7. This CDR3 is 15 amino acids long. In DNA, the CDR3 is TGTGCCAGCAGCGAGGGGACAGGGGGGATAGAGCCCCAGCATTTT. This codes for CASSEGTGGIEPQHF. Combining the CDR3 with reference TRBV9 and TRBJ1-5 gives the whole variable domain DSGVTQTPKHLITATGQRVTLRCSPRSGDLSVYWYQQSLDQGLQFLIQYYNGEERAKGNILERFSAQQFPDLHSELNLSSLELGDSALYFCASSEGTGGIEPQHFGDGTRLSIL.

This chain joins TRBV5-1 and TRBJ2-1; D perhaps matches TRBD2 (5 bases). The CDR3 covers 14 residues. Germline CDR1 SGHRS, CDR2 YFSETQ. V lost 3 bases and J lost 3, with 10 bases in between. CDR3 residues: CASSSTSRYNEQFF. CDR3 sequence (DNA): TGCGCCAGCAGCTCTACTAGTCGCTACAATGAGCAGTTCTTC.

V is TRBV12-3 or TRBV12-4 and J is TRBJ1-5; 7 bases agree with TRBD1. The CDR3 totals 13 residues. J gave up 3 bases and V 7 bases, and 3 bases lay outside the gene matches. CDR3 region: CASNTGVNQPQHF. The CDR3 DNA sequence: TGTGCCAGCAACACAGGGGTCAATCAGCCCCAGCATTTT.

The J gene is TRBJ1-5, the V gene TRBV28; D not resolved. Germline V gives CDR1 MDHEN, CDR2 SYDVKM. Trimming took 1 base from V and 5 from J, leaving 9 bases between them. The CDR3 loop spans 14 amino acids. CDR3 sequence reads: CASSLLSPYQPQHF. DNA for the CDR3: TGTGCCAGCAGTTTATTATCCCCGTATCAGCCCCAGCATTTT.

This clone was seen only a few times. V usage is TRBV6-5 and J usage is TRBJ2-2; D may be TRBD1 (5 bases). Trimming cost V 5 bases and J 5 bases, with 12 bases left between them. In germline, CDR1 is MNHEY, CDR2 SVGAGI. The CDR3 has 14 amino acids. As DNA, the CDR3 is TGTGCCAGCAGTCCAGGGTGGAATACCGGGGAGCTGTTTTTT. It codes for CASSPGWNTGELFF.

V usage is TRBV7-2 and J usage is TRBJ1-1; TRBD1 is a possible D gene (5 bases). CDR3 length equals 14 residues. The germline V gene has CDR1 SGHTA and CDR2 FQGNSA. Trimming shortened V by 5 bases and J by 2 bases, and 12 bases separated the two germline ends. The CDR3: CASSKTATNTEAFF. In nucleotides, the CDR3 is TGTGCCAGCAGCAAGACAGCTACAAACACTGAAGCTTTCTTT.

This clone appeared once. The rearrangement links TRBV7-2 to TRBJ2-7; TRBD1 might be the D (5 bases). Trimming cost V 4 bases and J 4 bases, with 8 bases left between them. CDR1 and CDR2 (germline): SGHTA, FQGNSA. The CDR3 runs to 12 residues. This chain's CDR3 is CASSWQGYEQYF. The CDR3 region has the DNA TGTGCCAGCAGCTGGCAGGGATACGAGCAGTACTTC. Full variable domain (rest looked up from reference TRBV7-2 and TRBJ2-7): GAGVSQSPSNKVTEKGKDVELRCDPISGHTALYWYRQSLGQGLEFLIYFQGNSAPDKSGLPSDRFSAERTGGSVSTLTIQRTQQEDSAVYLCASSWQGYEQYFGPGTRLTVT.

DNA of the CDR3: TGCAGCGTTGACGCACAGGGGGCTTCGGGAGAGCAGTTCTTC. It is translated as CSVDAQGASGEQFF. The gene calls are TRBV29-1 and TRBJ2-1, with 9 bases that match TRBD1. Per the germline V gene, CDR1 is SQVTM and CDR2 is ANQGSEA. The CDR3 runs 14 residues. The ends lost 3 bases at V and 10 bases at J; junction bases unmatched: 10.

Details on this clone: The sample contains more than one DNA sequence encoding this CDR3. The DNA of the CDR3 is TGTGCCAGCAGCCAAGAAGCGGGAGGTGCAGATACGCAGTATTTT. Protein: CASSQEAGGADTQYF. This rearrangement joins TRBV4-2 to TRBJ2-3, with 9 bases matching TRBD2. Germline CDR1 and CDR2: LGHNA and YNFKEQ. J was trimmed by 4 bases and V by 0 bases; bases with no gene match: 2. The CDR3 runs to 15 residues.

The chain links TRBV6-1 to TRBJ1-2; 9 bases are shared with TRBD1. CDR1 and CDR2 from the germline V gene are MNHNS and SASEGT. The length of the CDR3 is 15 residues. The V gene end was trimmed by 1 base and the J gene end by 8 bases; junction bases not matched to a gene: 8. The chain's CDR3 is CASSEGGTGSLGYTF. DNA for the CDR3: TGTGCCAGCAGTGAAGGGGGGACAGGGTCCCTGGGCTACACCTTC.

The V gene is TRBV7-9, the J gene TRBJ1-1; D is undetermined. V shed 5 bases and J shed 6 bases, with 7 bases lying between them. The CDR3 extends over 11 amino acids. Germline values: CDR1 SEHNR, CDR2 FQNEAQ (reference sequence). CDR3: CASSREAEAFF. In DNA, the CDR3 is TGTGCCAGCAGCCGGGAGGCTGAAGCTTTCTTT.

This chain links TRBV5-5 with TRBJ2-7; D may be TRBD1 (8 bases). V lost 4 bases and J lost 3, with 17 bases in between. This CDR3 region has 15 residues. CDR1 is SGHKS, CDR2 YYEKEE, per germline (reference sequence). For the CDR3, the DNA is TGTGCCAGCAGCCATACAGGGGGGGGAGGCTACGAGCAGTACTTC. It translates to CASSHTGGGGYEQYF.

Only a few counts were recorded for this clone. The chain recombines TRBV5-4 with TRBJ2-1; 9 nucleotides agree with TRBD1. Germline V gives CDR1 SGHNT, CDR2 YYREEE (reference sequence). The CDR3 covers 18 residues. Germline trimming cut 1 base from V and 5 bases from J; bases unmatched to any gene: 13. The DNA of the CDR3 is TGTGCCAGCAGCTTGTCGCCCTACGGACAGGGGCCAGACAATGAGCAGTTCTTC. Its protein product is CASSLSPYGQGPDNEQFF.

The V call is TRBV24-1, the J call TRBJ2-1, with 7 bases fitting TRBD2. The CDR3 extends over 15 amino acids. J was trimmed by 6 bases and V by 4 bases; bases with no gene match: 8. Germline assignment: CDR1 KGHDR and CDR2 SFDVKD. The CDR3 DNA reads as TGTGCCACCAGTGACCCCGGGGGGTTGGGCAATGAGCAGTTCTTC. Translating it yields CATSDPGGLGNEQFF.

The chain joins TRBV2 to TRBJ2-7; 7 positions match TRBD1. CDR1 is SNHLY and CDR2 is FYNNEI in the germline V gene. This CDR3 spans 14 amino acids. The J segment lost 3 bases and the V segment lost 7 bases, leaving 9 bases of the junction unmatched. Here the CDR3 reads CASNAGTEVYEQYF. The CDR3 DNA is TGTGCCAGCAATGCCGGGACAGAAGTCTACGAGCAGTACTTC.

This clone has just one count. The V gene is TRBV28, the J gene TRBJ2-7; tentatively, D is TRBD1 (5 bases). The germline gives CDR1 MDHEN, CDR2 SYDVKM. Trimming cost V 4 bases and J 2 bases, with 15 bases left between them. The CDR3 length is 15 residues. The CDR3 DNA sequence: TGTGCCAGCAGTTCCAGGGCAACTATGGCCTACGAGCAGTACTTC. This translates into CASSSRATMAYEQYF.

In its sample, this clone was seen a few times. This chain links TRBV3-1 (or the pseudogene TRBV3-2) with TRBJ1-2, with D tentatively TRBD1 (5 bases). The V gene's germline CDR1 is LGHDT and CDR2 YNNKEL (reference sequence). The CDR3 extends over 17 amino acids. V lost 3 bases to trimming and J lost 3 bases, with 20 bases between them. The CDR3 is CASSHFLSNRQHYGYTF. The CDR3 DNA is TGTGCCAGCAGCCACTTTCTTTCGAACAGGCAACACTATGGCTACACCTTC.